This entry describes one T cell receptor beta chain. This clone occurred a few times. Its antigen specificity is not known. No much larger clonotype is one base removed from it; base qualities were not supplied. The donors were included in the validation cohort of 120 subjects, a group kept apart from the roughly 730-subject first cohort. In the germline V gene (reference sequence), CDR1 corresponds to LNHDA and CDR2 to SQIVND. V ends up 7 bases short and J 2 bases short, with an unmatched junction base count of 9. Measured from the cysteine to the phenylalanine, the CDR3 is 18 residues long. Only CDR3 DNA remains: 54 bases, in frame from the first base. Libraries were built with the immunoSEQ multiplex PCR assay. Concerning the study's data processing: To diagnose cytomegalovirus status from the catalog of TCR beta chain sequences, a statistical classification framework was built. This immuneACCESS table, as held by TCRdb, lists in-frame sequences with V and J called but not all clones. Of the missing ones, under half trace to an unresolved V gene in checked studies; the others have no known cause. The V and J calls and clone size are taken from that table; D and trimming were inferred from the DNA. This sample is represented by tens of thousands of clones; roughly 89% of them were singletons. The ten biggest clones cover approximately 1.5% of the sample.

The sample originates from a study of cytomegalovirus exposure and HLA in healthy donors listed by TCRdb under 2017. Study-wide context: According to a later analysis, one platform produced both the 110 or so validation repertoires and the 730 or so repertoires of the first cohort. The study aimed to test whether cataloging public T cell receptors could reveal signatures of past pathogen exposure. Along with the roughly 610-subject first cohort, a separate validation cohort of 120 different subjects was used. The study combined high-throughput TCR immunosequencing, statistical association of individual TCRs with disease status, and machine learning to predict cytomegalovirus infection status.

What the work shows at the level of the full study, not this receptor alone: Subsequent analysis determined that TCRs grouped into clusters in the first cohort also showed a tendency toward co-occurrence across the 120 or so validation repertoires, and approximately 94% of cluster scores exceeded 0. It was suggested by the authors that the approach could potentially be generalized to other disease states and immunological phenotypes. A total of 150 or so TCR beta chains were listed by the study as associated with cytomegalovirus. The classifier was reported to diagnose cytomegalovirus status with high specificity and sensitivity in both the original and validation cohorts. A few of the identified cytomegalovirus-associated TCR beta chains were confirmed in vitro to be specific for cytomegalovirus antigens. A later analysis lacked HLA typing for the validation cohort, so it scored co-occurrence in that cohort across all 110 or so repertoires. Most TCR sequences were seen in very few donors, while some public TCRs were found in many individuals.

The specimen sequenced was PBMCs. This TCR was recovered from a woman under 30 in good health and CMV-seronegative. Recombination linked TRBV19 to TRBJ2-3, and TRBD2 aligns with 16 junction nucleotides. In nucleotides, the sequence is TGTGCCAGTACCCCCCTGGGACTAGCGGGAGGGTCCACAGATACGCAGTATTTT. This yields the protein CASTPLGLAGGSTDTQYF. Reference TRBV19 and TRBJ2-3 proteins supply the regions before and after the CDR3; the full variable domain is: DGGITQSPKYLFRKEGQNVTLSCEQNLNHDAMYWYRQDPGQGLRLIYYSQIVNDFQKGDIAEGYSVSREKKESFPLTVTSAQKNPTAFYLCASTPLGLAGGSTDTQYFGPGTRLTVL.